This T cell receptor beta chain was profiled in a study of shared clonotypes between healthy human individuals. Study-wide results and caveats: Lower generation probabilities were found for non-shared clonotypes than for those shared by all four donors.

Each of the donors was a healthy adult who was HIV-negative and had not had a recent acute infection or vaccination. Caucasian adults residing in Nashville, Tennessee made up all the donors. Replicate PCRs from sorted subsets contained 200 ng DNA, which is some 30,000 T cell genomes. Sequenced by immunoSEQ multiplex PCR; TCRdb stores in-frame clones only, minus some. Of some 2,400,000 clones listed, 90% to 97% are singletons. With respect to this clone: What it binds is not known.

CDR1 MNHEY and CDR2 SVGAGI come from the germline V gene. The CDR3 consists of 15 residues. The ends lost 5 bases at V and 5 bases at J; junction bases unmatched: 9. V and J are TRBV6-5 and TRBJ1-2, with 9 bases identical to TRBD1. The sequenced sample consisted of naive CD4+ T cells sorted from blood. Subset defined: CD45RA+ positively selected. This clonotype was obtained from a man aged 18 to 29 in good health. This CDR3 reads CASSPWTGVRYGYTF. The CDR3 nucleotides read TGTGCCAGCAGTCCCTGGACAGGGGTTAGGTATGGCTACACCTTC.